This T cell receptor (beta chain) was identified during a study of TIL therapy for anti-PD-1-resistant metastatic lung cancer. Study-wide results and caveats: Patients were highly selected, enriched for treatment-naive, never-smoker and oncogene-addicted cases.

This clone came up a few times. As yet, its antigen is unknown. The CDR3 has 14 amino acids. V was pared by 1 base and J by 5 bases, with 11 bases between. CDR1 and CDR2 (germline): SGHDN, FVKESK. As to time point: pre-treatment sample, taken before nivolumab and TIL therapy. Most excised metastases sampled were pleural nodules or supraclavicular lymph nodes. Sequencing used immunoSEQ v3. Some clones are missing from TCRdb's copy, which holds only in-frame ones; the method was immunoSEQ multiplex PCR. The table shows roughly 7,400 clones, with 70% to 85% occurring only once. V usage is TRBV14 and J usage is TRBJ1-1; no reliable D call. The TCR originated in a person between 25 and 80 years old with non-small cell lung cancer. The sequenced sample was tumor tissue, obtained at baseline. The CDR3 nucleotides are TGTGCCAGCAGCCAAGTCGAAGTGGGAACTGAAGCTTTCTTT. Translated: CASSQVEVGTEAFF. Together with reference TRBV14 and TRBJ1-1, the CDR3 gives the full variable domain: EAGVTQFPSHSVIEKGQTVTLRCDPISGHDNLYWYRRVMGKEIKFLLHFVKESKQDESGMPNNRFLAERTGGTYSTLKVQPAELEDSGVYFCASSQVEVGTEAFFGQGTRLTVV.